This T cell receptor beta chain comes out of a study of cytomegalovirus exposure and HLA in healthy donors. Study-level background: An earlier analysis identified 117 million unique TCR beta sequences in about 179 million T cells.

Study observations and caveats: Highly shared sequence variants in one cluster were likely a sequencing artifact. Across HLA loci, a later analysis found differing TCR association rates, with DRB1 most and HLA-C fewest.

Points on this clone: As yet, its antigen is unknown.

The PCR used 60 Vbeta and 13 Jbeta primers. The data were produced by immunoSEQ multiplex PCR, yet TCRdb's version contains in-frame clones alone and is incomplete. Among 110,000 or so clones, 78% were seen once, and the ten largest hold 1.3%. Donors were nominally healthy when sampled, though unrecorded immune exposures were likely. This TCR came from a man aged 25-45 years in good health and CMV-seronegative. The sample taken for sequencing was PBMCs.

The CDR3 nucleotides are TGCGCCAGCAGCCGGGCAGGGGTCAACTATGGCTACACCTTC. This sequence encodes CASSRAGVNYGYTF. This chain uses TRBV4-3 with TRBJ1-2; the D gene is possibly TRBD1 (6 bases). The CDR3 sequence is 14 residues long. Germline V gene sequence: CDR1 LGHNA, CDR2 YSLEER. Trimming removed 4 bases from V and 2 bases from J, with 11 bases in between.